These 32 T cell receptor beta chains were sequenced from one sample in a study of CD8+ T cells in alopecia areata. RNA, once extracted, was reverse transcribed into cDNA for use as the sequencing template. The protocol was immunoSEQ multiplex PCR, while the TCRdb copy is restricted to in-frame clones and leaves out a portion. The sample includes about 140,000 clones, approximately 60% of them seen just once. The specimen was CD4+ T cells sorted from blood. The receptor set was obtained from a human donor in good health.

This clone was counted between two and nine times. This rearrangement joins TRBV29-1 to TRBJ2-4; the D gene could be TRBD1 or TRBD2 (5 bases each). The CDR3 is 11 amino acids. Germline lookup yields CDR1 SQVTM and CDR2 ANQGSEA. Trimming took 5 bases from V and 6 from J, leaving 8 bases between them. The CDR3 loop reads CSVLGGNIQYF. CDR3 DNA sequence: TGCAGCGTTCTTGGGGGAAACATTCAGTACTTC.

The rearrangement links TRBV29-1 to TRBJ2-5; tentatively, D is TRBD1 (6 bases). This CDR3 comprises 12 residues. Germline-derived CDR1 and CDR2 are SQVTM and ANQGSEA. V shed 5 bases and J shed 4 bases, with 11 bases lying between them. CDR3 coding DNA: TGCAGCGTTACAGGGTGGGGAGAGACCCAGTACTTC. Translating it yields CSVTGWGETQYF.

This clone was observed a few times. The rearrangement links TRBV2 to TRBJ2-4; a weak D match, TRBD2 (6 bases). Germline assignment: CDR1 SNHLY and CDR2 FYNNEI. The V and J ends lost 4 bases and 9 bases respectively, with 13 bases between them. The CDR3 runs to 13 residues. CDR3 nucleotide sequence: TGTGCCAGCAGTGGGTTACTAGCCGGCATTCAGTACTTC. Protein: CASSGLLAGIQYF. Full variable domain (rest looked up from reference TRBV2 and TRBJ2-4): EPEVTQTPSHQVTQMGQEVILRCVPISNHLYFYWYRQILGQKVEFLVSFYNNEISEKSEIFDDQFSVERPDGSNFTLKIRSTKLEDSAMYFCASSGLLAGIQYFGAGTRLSVL.

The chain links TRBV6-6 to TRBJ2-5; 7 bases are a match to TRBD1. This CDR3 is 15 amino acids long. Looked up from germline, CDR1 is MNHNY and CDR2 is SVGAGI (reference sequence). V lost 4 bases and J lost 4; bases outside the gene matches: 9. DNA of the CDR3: TGTGCCAGCAGTTCTCAGGACAGGTGGAGAGAGACCCAGTACTTC. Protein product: CASSSQDRWRETQYF.

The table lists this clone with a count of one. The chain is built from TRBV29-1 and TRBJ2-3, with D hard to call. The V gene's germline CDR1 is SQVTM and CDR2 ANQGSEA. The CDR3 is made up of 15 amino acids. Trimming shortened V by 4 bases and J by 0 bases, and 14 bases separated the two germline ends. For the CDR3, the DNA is TGCAGCGTTGGGTCCGCGGTATCTAGCACAGATACGCAGTATTTT. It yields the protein CSVGSAVSSTDTQYF.

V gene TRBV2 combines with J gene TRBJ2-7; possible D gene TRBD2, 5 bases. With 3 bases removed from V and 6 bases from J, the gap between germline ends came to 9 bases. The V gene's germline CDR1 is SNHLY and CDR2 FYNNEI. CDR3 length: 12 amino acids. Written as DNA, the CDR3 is TGTGCCAGCAGTGACCTAGCTCTCGAGCAGTACTTC. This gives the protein CASSDLALEQYF.

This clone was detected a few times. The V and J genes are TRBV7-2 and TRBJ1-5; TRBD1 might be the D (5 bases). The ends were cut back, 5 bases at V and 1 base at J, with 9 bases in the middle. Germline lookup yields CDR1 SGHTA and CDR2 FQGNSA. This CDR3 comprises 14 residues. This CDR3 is CASSQDSSNQPQHF. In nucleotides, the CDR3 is TGTGCCAGCAGCCAAGACAGCAGCAATCAGCCCCAGCATTTT.

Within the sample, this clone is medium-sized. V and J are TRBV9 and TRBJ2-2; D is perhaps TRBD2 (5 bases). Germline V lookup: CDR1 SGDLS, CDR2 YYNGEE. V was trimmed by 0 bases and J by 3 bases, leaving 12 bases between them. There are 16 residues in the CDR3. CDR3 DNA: TGTGCCAGCAGCGTAGCTAGCTTAAGCTACACCGGGGAGCTGTTTTTT. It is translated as CASSVASLSYTGELFF.

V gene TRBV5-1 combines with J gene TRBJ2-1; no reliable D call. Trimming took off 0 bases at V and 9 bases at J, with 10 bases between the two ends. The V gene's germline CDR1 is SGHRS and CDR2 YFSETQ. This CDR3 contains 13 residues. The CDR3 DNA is TGCGCCAGCAGCTTGGTGAAGGGCCGTGAGCAGTTCTTC. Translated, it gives CASSLVKGREQFF.

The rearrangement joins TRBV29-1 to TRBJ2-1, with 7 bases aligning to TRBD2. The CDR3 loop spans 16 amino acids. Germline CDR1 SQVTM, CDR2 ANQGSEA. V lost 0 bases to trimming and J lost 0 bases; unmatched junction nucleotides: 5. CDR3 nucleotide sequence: TGCAGCGTTGAAGACTTGGGCGGGAGCTCCTACAATGAGCAGTTCTTC. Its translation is CSVEDLGGSSYNEQFF.

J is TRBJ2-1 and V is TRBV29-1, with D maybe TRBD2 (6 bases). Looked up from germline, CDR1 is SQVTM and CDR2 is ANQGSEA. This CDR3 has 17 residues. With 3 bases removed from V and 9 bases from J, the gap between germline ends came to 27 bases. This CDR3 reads CSVDDRKTTSRASEQFF. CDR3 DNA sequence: TGCAGCGTTGATGACAGAAAAACGACTAGTCGGGCGAGTGAGCAGTTCTTC.

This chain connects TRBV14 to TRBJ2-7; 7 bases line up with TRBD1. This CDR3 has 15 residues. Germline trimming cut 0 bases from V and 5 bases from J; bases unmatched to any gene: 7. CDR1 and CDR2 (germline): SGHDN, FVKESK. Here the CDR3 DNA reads TGTGCCAGCAGCCAAGAGATTTCAAGGGGGCACGAGCAGTACTTC. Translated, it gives CASSQEISRGHEQYF.

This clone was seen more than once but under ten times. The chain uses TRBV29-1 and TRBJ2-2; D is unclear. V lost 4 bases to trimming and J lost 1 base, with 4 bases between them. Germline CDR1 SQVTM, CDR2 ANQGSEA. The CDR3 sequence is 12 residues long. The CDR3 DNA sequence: TGCAGCGTTGGACAGAACACCGGGGAGCTGTTTTTT. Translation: CSVGQNTGELFF.

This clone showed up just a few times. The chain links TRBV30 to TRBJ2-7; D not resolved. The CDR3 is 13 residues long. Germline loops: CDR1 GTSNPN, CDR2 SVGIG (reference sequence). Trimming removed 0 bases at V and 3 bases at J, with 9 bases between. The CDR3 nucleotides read TGTGCCTGGAGTGTACTTTTTGGCTACGAGCAGTACTTC. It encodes CAWSVLFGYEQYF.

CDR3 nucleotide sequence: TGCGCCAGCAGCCCGACTAGCAAAATCAATGAGCAGTTCTTC. Translating gives CASSPTSKINEQFF. V is TRBV5-1 and J is TRBJ2-1, with 7 bases lining up with TRBD2. This CDR3 spans 14 amino acids. Unmatched junction bases numbered 7, after V lost 4 bases and J lost 6 bases. CDR1 is SGHRS, CDR2 YFSETQ, per germline.

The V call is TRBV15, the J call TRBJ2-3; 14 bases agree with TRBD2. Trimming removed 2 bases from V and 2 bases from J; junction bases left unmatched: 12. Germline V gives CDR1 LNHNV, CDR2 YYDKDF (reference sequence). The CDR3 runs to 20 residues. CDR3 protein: CATSRRGTSGRWRATDTQYF. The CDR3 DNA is TGTGCCACCAGCAGACGGGGGACTAGCGGGAGATGGAGGGCCACAGATACGCAGTATTTT.

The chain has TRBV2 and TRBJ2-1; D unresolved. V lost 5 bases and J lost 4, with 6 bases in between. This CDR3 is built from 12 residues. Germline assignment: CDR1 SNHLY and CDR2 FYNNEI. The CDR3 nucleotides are TGTGCCAGCAGTCCAACTTACAATGAGCAGTTCTTC. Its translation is CASSPTYNEQFF. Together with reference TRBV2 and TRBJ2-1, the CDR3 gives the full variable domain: EPEVTQTPSHQVTQMGQEVILRCVPISNHLYFYWYRQILGQKVEFLVSFYNNEISEKSEIFDDQFSVERPDGSNFTLKIRSTKLEDSAMYFCASSPTYNEQFFGPGTRLTVL.

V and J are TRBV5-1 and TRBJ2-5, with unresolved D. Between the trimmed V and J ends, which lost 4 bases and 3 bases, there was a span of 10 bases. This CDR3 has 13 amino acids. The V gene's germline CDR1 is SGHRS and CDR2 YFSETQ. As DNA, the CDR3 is TGCGCCAGCAGCCCCGGACCAGAAGAGACCCAGTACTTC. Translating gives CASSPGPEETQYF.

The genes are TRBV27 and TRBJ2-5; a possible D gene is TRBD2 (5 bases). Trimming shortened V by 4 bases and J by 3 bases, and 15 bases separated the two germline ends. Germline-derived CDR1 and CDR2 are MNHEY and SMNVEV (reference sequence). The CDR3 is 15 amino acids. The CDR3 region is CASSSASGGEETQYF. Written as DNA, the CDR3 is TGTGCCAGCAGTTCCGCAAGCGGAGGCGAAGAGACCCAGTACTTC.

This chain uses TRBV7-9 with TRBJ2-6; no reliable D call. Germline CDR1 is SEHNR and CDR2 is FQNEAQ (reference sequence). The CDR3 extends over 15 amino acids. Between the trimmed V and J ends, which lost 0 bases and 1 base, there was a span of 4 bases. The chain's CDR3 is CASSLAPSGANVLTF. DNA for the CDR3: TGTGCCAGCAGCTTAGCACCGTCTGGGGCCAACGTCCTGACTTTC.

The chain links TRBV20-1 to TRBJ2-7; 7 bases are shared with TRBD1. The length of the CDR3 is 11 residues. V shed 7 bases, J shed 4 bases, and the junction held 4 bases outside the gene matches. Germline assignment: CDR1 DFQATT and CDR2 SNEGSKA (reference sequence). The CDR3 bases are TGCAGTGTTGACAGGGAGTACGAGCAGTACTTC. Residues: CSVDREYEQYF.

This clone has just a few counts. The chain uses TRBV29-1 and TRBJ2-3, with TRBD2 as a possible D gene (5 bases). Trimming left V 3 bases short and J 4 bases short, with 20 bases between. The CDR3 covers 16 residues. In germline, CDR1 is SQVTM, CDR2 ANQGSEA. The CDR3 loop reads CSVDSGPFSGADTQYF. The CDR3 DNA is TGCAGCGTTGACAGCGGTCCCTTCTCCGGGGCAGATACGCAGTATTTT.

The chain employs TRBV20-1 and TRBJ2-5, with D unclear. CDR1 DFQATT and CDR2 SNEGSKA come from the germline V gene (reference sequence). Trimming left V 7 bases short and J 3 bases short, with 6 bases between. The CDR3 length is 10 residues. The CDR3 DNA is TGCAGTGTCATGAAAGAGACCCAGTACTTC. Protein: CSVMKETQYF.

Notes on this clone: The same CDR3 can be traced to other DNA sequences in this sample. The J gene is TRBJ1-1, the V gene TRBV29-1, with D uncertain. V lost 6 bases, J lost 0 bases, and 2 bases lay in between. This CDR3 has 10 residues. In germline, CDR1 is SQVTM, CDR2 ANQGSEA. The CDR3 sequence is CSVVNTEAFF. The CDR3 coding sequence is TGCAGCGTAGTGAACACTGAAGCTTTCTTT.

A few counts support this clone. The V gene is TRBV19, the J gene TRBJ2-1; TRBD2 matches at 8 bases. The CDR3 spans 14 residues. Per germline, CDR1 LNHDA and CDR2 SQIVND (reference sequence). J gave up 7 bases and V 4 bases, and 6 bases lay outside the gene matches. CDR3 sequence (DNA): TGTGCCAGTAGTAATCAAGCGGGAGTTAATGAGCAGTTCTTC. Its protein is CASSNQAGVNEQFF.

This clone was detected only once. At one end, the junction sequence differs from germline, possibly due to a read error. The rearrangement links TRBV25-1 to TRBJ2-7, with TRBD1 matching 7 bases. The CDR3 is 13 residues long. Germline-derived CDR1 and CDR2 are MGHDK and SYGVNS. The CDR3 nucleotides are TGTGCCGGCAGGGGACAGTCAGCCTACGAGCAGTACTTC. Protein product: CAGRGQSAYEQYF.

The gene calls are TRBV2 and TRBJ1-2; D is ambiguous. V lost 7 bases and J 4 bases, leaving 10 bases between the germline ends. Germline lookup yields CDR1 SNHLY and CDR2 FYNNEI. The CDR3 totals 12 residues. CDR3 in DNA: TGTGCCAGCACCACCGACATCTATGGCTACACCTTC. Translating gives CASTTDIYGYTF.

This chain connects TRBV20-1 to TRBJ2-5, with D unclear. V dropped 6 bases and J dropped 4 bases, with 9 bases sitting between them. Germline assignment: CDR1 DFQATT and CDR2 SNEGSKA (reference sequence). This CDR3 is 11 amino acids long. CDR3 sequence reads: CSAPRRETQYF. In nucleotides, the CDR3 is TGCAGTGCCCCCCGGCGAGAGACCCAGTACTTC.

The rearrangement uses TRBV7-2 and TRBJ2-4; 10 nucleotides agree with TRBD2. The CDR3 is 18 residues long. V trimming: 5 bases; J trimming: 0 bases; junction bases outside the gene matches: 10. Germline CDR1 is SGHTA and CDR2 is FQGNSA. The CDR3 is CASSQGLAGDLAKNIQYF. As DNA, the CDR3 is TGTGCCAGCAGCCAGGGGCTAGCGGGAGATCTAGCCAAAAACATTCAGTACTTC.

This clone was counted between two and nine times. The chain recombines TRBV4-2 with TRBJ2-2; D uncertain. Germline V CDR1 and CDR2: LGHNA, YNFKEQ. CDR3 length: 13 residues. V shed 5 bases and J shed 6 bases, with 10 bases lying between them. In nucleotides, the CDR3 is TGTGCCAGCAGCATGATAGAGGCCGGGGAGCTGTTTTTT. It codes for CASSMIEAGELFF.

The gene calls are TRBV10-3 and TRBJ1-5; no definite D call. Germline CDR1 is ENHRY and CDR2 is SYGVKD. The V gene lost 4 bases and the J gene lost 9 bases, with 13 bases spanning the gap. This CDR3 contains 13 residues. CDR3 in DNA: TGTGCCATCAGTGCCAGAGAGGGTGGGCCCCAGCATTTT. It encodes CAISAREGGPQHF.

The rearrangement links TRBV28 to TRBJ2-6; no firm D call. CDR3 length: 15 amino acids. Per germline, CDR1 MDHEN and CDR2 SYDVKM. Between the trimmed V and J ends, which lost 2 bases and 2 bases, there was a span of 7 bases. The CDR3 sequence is CASSLTTPGANVLTF. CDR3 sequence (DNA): TGTGCCAGCAGTTTAACCACCCCTGGGGCCAACGTCCTGACTTTC.